A few counts support the clone carrying this TCR beta chain. Its target is not known. The CDR3 has 14 residues. V lost 6 bases, J lost 6 bases, and 12 bases stayed unmatched. Germline V gene lookup returns CDR1 SQVTM and CDR2 ANQGSEA. Expressed TCRB transcripts were sequenced, since all the RNA that had been isolated was reverse transcribed. Generated by immunoSEQ multiplex PCR, the TCRdb table keeps only in-frame clones and is missing some. The table includes more than 300,000 clones, around 8% detected once. The data were taken from a study of beta chain features in type 1 diabetes. Study background: Examination spanned 100 million to 120 million sorted cells from all samples. Study outcomes and limitations: In cDNA sequencing, cells with high TCR expression could be over-represented.

Every donor provided one heparinised blood draw, which averaged approximately 100 mL. Cells sorted by CD45RO/CCR7/CD25/CD127/CD95/CD27 comprised CD4+ naive, central memory, regulatory and stem cell-like memory cells. The V call is TRBV29-1, the J call TRBJ2-7, with 9 bases fitting TRBD1. Sequenced input: central memory CD4+ T cells from blood. This TCR derives from a woman aged 18-29 years in good health. The CDR3: CSVDNGQGLAEQYF. CDR3 DNA sequence: TGCAGCGTCGACAACGGACAGGGGTTGGCCGAGCAGTACTTC.